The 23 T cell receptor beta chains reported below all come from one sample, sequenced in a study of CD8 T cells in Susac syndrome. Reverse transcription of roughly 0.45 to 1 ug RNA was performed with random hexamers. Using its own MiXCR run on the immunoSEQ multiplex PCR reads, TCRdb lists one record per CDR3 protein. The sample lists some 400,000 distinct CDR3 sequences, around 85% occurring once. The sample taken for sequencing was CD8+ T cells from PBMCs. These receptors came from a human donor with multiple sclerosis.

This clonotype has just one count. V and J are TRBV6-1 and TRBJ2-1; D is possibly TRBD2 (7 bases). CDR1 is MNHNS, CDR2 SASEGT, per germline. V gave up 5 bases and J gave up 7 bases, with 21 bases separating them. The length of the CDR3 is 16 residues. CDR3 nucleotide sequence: TGTGCCAGCAGTAAAGGGGGGGAGACATACGCTAATGAGCAGTTCTTC. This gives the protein CASSKGGETYANEQFF.

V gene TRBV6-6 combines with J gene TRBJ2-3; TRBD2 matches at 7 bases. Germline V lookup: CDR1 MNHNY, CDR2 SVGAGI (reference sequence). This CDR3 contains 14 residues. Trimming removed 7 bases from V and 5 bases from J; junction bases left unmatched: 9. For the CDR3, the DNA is TGTGCCAGCACCCAGGTTGGGAGGGGAGATACGCAGTATTTT. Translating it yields CASTQVGRGDTQYF.

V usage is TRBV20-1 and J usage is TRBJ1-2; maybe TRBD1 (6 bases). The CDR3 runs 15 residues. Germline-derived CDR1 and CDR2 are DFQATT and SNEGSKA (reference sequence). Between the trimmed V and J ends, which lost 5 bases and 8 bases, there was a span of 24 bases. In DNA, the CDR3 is TGCAGTGCTCCTTCTCCGGCAGGGGCGGTAAACGGCTACACCTTC. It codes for CSAPSPAGAVNGYTF.

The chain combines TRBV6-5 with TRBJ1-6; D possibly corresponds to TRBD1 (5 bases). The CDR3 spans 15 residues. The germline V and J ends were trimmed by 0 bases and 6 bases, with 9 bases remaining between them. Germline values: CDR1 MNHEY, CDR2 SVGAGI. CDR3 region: CASSYSRGVNSPLHF. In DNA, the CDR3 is TGTGCCAGCAGTTACTCGAGGGGCGTTAATTCACCCCTCCACTTT.

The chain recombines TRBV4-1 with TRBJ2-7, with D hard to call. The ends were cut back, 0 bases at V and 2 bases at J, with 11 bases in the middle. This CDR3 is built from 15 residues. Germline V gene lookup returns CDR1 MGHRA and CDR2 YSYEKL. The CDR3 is CASSQDWASPYEQYF. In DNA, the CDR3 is TGCGCCAGCAGCCAAGATTGGGCCAGCCCCTACGAGCAGTACTTC.

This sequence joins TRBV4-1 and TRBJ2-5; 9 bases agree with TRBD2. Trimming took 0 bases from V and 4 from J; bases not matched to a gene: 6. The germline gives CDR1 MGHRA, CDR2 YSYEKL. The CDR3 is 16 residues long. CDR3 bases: TGCGCCAGCAGCCAAGATGGCGGGAGGGCCGGAGAGACCCAGTACTTC. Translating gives CASSQDGGRAGETQYF.

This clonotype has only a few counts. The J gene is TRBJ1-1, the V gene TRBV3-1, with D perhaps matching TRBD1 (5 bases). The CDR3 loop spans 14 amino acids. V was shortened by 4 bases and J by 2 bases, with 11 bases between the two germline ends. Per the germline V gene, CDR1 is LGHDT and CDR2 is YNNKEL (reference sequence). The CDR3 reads CASSPTGSNTEAFF. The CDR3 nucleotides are TGTGCCAGCAGCCCTACAGGTAGCAACACTGAAGCTTTCTTT.

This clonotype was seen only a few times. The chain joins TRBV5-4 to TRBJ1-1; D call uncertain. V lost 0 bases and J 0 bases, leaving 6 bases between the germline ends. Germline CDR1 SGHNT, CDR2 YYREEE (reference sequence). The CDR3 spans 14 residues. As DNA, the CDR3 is TGTGCCAGCAGCTTGGTGGGGATGAACACTGAAGCTTTCTTT. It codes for CASSLVGMNTEAFF.

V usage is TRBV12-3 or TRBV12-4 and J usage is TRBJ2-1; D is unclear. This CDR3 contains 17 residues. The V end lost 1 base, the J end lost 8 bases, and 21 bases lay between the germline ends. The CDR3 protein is CASSLVTSRRSSYEQFF. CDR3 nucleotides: TGTGCCAGCAGTTTAGTTACCTCCCGTCGGTCTTCGTATGAGCAGTTCTTC.

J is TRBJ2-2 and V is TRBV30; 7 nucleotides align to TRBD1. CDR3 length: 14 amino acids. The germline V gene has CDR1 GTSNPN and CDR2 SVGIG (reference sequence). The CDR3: CASDRTGNTGELFF. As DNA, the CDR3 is TGTGCATCGGACCGGACAGGGAACACCGGGGAGCTGTTTTTT.

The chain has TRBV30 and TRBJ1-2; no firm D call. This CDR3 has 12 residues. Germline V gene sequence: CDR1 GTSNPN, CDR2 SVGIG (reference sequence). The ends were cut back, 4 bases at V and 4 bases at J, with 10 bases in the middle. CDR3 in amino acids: CAWTVESYGYTF. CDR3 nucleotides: TGTGCCTGGACGGTGGAGTCCTATGGCTACACCTTC.

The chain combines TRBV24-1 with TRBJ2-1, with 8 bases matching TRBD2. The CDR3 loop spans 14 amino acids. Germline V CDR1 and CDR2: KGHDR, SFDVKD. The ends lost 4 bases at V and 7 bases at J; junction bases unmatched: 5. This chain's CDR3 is CATSDHGGGNEQFF. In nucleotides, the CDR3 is TGTGCCACCAGTGACCACGGGGGGGGAAATGAGCAGTTCTTC.

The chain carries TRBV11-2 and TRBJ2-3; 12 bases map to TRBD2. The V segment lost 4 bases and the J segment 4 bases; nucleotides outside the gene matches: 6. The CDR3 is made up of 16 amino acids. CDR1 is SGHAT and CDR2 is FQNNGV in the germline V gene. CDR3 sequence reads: CASSSWTSGKSDTQYF. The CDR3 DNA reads TGTGCCAGCAGCTCGTGGACTAGCGGGAAATCAGATACGCAGTATTTT.

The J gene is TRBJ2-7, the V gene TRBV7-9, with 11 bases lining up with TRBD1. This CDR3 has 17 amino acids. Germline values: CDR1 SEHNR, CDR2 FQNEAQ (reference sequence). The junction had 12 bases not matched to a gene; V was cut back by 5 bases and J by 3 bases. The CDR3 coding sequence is TGTGCCAGCAGCCCGGGACAGGGGGAGAATCTCCTCTACGAGCAGTACTTC. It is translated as CASSPGQGENLLYEQYF. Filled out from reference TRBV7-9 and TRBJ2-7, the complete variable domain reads DTGVSQNPRHKITKRGQNVTFRCDPISEHNRLYWYRQTLGQGPEFLTYFQNEAQLEKSRLLSDRFSAERPKGSFSTLEIQRTEQGDSAMYLCASSPGQGENLLYEQYFGPGTRLTVT.

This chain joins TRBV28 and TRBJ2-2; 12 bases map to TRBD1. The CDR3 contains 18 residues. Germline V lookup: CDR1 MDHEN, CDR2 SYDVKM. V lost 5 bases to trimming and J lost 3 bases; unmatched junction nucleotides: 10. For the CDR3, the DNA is TGTGCCAGCAGTGGCCGGGACAGGGGGCGTTTGGACACCGGGGAGCTGTTTTTT. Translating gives CASSGRDRGRLDTGELFF.

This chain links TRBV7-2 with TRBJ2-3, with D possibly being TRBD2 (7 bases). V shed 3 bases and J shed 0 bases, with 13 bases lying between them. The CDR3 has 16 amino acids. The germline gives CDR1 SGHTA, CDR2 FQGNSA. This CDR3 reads CASSFGGGPSTDTQYF. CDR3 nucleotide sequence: TGTGCCAGCAGCTTTGGGGGGGGGCCTAGCACAGATACGCAGTATTTT. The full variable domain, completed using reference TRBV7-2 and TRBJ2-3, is GAGVSQSPSNKVTEKGKDVELRCDPISGHTALYWYRQSLGQGLEFLIYFQGNSAPDKSGLPSDRFSAERTGGSVSTLTIQRTQQEDSAVYLCASSFGGGPSTDTQYFGPGTRLTVL.

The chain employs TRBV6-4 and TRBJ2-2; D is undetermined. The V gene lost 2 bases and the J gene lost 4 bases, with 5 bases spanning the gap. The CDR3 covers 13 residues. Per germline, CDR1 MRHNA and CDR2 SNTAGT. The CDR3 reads CASSDPSTGELFF. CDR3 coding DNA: TGTGCCAGCAGTGACCCGTCCACCGGGGAGCTGTTTTTT.

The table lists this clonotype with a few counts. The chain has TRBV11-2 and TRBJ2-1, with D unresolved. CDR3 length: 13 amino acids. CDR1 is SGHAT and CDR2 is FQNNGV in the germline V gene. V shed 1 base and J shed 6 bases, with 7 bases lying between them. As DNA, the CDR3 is TGTGCCAGCAGCTTAGGTCCTCTCAATGAGCAGTTCTTC. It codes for CASSLGPLNEQFF.

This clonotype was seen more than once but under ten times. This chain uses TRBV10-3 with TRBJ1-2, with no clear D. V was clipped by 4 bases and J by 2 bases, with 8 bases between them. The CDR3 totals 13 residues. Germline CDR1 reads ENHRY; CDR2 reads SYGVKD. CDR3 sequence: CAISGAANYGYTF. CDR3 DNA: TGTGCCATCAGTGGGGCAGCGAACTATGGCTACACCTTC.

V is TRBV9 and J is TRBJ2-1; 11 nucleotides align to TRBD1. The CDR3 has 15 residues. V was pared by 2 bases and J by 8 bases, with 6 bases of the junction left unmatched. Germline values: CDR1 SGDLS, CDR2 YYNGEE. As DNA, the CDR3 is TGTGCCAGCAGCGTCGGACAGGGGGCGTTCGATGAGCAGTTCTTC. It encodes CASSVGQGAFDEQFF.

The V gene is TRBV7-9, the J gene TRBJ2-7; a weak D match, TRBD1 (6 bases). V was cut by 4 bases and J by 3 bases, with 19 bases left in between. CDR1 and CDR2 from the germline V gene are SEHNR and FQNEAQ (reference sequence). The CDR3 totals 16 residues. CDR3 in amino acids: CASSSQDRDAIYEQYF. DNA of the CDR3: TGTGCCAGCAGCTCCCAGGACAGAGACGCTATCTACGAGCAGTACTTC.

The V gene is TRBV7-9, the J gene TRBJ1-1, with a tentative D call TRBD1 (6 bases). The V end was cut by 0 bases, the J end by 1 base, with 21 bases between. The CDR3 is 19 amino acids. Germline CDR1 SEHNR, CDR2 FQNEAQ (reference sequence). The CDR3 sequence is CASSLAQTSPRDTNTEAFF. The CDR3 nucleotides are TGTGCCAGCAGCTTAGCCCAAACCTCGCCCCGGGACACGAACACTGAAGCTTTCTTT.

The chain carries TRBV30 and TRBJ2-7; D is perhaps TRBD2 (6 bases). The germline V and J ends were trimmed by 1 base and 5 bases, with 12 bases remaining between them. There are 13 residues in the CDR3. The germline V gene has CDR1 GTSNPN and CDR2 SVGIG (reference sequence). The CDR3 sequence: CAWSGDFTDEQYF. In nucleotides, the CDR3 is TGTGCCTGGAGTGGGGACTTCACGGACGAGCAGTACTTC.